This T cell receptor (beta chain) came from a study of metastatic and nonmetastatic thyroid tumors. No patient received treatment before thyroid surgery. As concerns this clone: A single base separates this from a much larger clone, so it may be a read error.

MiXCR re-clonotyped the PCR reads for TCRdb. The data contain tens of thousands of clones, under 15% of them singletons. J was trimmed by 5 bases and V by 4 bases; bases with no gene match: 7. This CDR3 is 16 amino acids long. The germline V gene encodes CDR1 SGDLS and CDR2 YYNGEE. The specimen was blood. The chain couples TRBV9 to TRBJ2-2; 11 bases agree with TRBD2. The clonotype originates from a female donor with papillary thyroid cancer or a benign thyroid nodule (not recorded which). Some clones in this sample may be carry-over from other donors' samples. CDR3 sequence: CASSYLAGGPTGELFF. The CDR3 DNA reads as TGTGCCAGCAGCTACTTAGCGGGGGGGCCGACCGGGGAGCTGTTTTTT.